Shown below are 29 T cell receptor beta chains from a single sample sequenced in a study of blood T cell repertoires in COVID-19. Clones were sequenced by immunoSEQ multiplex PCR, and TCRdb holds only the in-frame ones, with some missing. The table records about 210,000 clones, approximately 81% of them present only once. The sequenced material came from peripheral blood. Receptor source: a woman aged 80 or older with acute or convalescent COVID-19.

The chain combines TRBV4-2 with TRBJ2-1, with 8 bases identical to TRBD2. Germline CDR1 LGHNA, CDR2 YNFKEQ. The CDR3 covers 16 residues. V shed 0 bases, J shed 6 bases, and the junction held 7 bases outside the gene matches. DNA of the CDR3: TGTGCCAGCAGCCAAGATGATCTAGCGGGTTTCAATGAGCAGTTCTTC. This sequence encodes CASSQDDLAGFNEQFF.

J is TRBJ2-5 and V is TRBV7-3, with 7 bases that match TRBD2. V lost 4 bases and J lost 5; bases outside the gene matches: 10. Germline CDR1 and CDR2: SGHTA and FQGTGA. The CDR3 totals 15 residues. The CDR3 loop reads CASSYGGSVGETQYF. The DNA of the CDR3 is TGTGCCAGCAGCTATGGCGGGAGTGTTGGGGAGACCCAGTACTTC. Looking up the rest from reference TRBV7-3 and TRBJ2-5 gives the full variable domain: GAGVSQTPSNKVTEKGKYVELRCDPISGHTALYWYRQSLGQGPEFLIYFQGTGAADDSGLPNDRFFAVRPEGSVSTLKIQRTERGDSAVYLCASSYGGSVGETQYFGPGTRLLVL.

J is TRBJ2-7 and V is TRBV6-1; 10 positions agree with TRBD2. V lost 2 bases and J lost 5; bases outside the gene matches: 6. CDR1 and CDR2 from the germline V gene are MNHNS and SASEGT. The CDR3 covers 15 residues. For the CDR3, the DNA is TGTGCCAGCAGTGAAATGTCTAGCGGGAGCCACGAGCAGTACTTC. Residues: CASSEMSSGSHEQYF.

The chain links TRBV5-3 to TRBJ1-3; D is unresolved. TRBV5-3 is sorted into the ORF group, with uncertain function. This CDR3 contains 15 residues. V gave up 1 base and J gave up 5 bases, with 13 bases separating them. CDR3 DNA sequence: TGTGCCAGAAGCTTGTTTGAGGGCCTCCGAAACACCATATATTTT. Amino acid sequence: CARSLFEGLRNTIYF.

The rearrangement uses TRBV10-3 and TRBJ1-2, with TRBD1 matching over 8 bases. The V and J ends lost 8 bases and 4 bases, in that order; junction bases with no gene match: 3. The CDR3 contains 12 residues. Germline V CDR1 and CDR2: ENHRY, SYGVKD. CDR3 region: CAIDRGGYGYTF. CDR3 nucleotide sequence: TGTGCCATCGACAGGGGAGGCTATGGCTACACCTTC.

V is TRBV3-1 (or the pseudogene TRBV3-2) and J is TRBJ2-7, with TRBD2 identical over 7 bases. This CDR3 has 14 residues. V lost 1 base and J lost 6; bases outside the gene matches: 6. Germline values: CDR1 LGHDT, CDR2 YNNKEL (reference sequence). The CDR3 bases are TGTGCCAGCAGCCAAGTGCGGGAGCAGAGCGAGCAGTACTTC. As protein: CASSQVREQSEQYF.

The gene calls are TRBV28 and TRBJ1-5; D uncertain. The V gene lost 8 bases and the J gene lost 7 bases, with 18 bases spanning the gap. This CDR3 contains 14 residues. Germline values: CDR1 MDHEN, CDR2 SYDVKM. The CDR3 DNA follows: TGTGCCAGCCTCACCGGGGAGTTAAGCCAGCCCCAGCATTTT. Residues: CASLTGELSQPQHF. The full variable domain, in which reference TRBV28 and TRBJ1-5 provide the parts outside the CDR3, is DVKVTQSSRYLVKRTGEKVFLECVQDMDHENMFWYRQDPGLGLRLIYFSYDVKMKEKGDIPEGYSVSREKKERFSLILESASTNQTSMYLCASLTGELSQPQHFGDGTRLSIL.

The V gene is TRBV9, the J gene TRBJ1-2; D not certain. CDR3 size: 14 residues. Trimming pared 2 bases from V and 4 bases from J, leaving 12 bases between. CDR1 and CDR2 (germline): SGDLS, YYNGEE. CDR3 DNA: TGTGCCAGCAGCGTCGGAGGTGAAGCCTATGGCTACACCTTC. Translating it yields CASSVGGEAYGYTF.

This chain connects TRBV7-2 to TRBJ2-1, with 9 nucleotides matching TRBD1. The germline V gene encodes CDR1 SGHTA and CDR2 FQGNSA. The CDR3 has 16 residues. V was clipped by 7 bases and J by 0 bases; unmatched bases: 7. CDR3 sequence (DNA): TGTGCCAGCACCGGACAGGGGCGTAGCTCCTACAATGAGCAGTTCTTC. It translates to CASTGQGRSSYNEQFF.

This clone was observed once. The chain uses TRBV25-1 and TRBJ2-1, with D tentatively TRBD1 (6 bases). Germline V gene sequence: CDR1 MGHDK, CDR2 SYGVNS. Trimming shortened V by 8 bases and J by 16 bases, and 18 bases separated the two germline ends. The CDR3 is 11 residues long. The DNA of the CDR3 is TGTGCCAGCTCAAGTGGGGGCTTACAATTCTTC. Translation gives CASSSGGLQFF.

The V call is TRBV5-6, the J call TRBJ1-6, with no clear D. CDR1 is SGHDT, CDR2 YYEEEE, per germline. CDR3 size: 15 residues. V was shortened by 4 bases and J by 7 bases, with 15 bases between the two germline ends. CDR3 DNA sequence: TGTGCCAGCAGCCGGCCGGGAGGGAGGAATTCACCCCTCCACTTT. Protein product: CASSRPGGRNSPLHF. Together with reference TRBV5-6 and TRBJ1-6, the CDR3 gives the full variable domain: DAGVTQSPTHLIKTRGQQVTLRCSPKSGHDTVSWYQQALGQGPQFIFQYYEEEERQRGNFPDRFSGHQFPNYSSELNVNALLLGDSALYLCASSRPGGRNSPLHFGNGTRLTVT.

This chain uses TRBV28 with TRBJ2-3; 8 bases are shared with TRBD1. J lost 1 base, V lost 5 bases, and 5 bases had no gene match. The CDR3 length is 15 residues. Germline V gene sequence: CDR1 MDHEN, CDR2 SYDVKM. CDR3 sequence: CASSPGTGGTDTQYF. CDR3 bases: TGTGCCAGCAGTCCCGGGACAGGAGGCACAGATACGCAGTATTTT. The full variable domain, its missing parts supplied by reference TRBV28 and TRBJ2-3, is DVKVTQSSRYLVKRTGEKVFLECVQDMDHENMFWYRQDPGLGLRLIYFSYDVKMKEKGDIPEGYSVSREKKERFSLILESASTNQTSMYLCASSPGTGGTDTQYFGPGTRLTVL.

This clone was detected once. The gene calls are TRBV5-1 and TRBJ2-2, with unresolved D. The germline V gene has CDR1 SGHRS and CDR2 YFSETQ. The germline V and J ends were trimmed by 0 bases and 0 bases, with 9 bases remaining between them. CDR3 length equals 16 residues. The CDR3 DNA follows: TGCGCCAGCAGCTTGGCCGCAGGCGCGAACACCGGGGAGCTGTTTTTT. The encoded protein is CASSLAAGANTGELFF.

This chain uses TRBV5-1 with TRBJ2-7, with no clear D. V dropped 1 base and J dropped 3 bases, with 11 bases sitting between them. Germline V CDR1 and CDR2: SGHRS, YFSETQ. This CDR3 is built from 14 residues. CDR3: CASSLRRPSYEQYF. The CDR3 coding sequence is TGCGCCAGCAGCTTGAGGAGACCCAGCTACGAGCAGTACTTC.

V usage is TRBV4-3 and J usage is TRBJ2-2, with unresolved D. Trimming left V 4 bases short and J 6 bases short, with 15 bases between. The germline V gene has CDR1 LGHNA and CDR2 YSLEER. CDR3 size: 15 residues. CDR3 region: CASSPGVRSAGELFF. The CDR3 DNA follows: TGCGCCAGCAGCCCCGGTGTACGAAGCGCCGGGGAGCTGTTTTTT.

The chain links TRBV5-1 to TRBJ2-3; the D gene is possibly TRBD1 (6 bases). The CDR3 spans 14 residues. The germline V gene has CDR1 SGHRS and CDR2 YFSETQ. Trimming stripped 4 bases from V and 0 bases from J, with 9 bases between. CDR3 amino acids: CASSHGQSTDTQYF. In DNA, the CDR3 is TGCGCCAGCAGCCACGGACAGAGCACAGATACGCAGTATTTT.

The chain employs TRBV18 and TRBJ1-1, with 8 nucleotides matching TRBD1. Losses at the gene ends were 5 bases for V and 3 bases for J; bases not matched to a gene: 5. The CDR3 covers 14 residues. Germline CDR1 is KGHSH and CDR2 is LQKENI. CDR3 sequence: CASSSTTGDTEAFF. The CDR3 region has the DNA TGTGCCAGCTCATCGACGACAGGGGACACTGAAGCTTTCTTT.

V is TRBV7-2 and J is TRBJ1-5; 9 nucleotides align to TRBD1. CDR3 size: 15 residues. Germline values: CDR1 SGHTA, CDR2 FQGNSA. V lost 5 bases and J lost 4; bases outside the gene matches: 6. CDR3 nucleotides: TGTGCCAGCAGCCTAGGGACAGGGTATAATCAGCCCCAGCATTTT. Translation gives CASSLGTGYNQPQHF.

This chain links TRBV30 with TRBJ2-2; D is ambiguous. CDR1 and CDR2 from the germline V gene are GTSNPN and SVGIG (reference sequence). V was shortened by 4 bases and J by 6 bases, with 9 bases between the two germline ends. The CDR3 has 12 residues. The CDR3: CAWTSFPGELFF. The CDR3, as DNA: TGTGCCTGGACGTCGTTCCCCGGGGAGCTGTTTTTT.

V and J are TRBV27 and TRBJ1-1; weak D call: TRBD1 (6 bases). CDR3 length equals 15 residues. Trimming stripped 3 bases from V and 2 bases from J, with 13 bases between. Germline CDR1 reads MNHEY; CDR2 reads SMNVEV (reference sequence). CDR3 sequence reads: CASSFWGGSNTEAFF. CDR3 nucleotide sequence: TGTGCCAGCAGTTTTTGGGGGGGCAGTAACACTGAAGCTTTCTTT.

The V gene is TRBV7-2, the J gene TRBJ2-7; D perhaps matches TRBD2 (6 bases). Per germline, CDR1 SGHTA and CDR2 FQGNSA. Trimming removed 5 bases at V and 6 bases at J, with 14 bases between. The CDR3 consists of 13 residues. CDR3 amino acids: CASSPRLEGEQYF. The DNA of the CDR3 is TGTGCCAGCAGCCCGCGACTAGAGGGCGAGCAGTACTTC.

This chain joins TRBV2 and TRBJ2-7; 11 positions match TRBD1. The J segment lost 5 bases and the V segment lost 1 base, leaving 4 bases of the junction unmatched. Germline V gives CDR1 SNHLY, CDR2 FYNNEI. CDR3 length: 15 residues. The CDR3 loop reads CASSEEGTGGNEQYF. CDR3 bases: TGTGCCAGCAGTGAAGAAGGGACAGGGGGTAACGAGCAGTACTTC.

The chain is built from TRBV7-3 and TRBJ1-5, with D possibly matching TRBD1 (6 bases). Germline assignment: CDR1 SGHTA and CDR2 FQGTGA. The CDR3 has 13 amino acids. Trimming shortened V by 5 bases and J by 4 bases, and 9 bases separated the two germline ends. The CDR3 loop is CASSPDRNQPQHF. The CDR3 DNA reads TGTGCCAGCAGCCCGGACAGAAATCAGCCCCAGCATTTT. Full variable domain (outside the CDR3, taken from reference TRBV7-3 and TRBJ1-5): GAGVSQTPSNKVTEKGKYVELRCDPISGHTALYWYRQSLGQGPEFLIYFQGTGAADDSGLPNDRFFAVRPEGSVSTLKIQRTERGDSAVYLCASSPDRNQPQHFGDGTRLSIL.

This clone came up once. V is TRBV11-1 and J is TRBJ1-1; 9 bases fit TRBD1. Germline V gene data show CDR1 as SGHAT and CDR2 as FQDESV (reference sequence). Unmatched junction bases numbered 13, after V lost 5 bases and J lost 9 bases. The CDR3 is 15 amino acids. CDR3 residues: CASSPIVGQGYKAFF. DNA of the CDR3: TGTGCCAGCAGCCCTATAGTAGGACAGGGGTACAAAGCTTTCTTT.

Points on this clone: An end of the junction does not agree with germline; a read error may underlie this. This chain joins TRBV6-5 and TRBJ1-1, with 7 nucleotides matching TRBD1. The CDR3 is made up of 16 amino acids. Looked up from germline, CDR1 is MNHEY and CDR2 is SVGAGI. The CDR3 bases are TGTGCCAGCAGTTCCTGGACAGGAGTGTTGAACGCTGAAGCTTTCTTT. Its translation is CASSSWTGVLNAEAFF.

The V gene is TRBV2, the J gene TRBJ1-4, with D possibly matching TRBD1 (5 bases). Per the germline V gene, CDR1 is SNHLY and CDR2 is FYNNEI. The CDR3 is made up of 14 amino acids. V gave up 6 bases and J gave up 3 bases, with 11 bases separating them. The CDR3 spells CASSATGANEKLFF. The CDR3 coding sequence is TGTGCCAGCAGCGCAACAGGCGCTAATGAAAAACTGTTTTTT.

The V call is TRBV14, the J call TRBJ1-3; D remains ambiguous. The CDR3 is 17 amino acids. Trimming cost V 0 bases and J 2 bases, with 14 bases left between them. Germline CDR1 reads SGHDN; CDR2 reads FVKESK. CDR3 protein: CASSQDLGSLAGNTIYF. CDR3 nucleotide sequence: TGTGCCAGCAGCCAAGATCTGGGCAGTCTGGCTGGAAACACCATATATTTT.

CDR3 sequence (DNA): TGTGCCAGCAGCCAGATCAGTGGAAACACCATATATTTT. This sequence encodes CASSQISGNTIYF. V is TRBV14 and J is TRBJ1-3; no firm D call. Trimming removed 3 bases from V and 3 bases from J, with 6 bases in between. The germline CDR1 and CDR2 sequences are SGHDN and FVKESK. The CDR3 has 13 amino acids.

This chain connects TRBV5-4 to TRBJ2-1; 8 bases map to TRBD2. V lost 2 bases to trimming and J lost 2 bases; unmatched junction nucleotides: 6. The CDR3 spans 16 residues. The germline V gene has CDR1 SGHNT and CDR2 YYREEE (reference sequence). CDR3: CASSFAGGGPYNEQFF. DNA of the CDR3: TGTGCCAGCAGCTTTGCGGGAGGTGGCCCCTACAATGAGCAGTTCTTC. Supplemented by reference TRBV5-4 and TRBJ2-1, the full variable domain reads ETGVTQSPTHLIKTRGQQVTLRCSSQSGHNTVSWYQQALGQGPQFIFQYYREEENGRGNFPPRFSGLQFPNYSSELNVNALELDDSALYLCASSFAGGGPYNEQFFGPGTRLTVL.